A single sample gave rise to the 30 T cell receptor beta chains below, sequenced in a study of T cells in Graves' hyperthyroidism and ophthalmopathy. It was RNA transcripts that yielded the amplified TCR beta CDR3 regions. The study used the HTBI primer set for a first-round RT-PCR of the TCR CDR3. TCRdb recomputed calls from the multiplex PCR reads with MiXCR, one row per CDR3 protein. The data hold around 530,000 distinct CDR3 sequences, with under 20% observed a single time. Sequenced input: blood. Receptors were obtained from a woman younger than 30 with Graves' ophthalmopathy.

There are a few counts of this clonotype. V is TRBV10-3 and J is TRBJ2-7, with D perhaps TRBD1 or TRBD2 (6 bases each). This CDR3 contains 16 residues. The germline V gene encodes CDR1 ENHRY and CDR2 SYGVKD. V was cut by 7 bases and J by 6 bases, with 25 bases left in between. The CDR3 DNA reads as TGTGCCATCAACTCCCCTGGGGGGCAGGAGCGTTCCGAGCAGTACTTC. Translation: CAINSPGGQERSEQYF.

This rearrangement joins TRBV6-5 to TRBJ2-4, with D tentatively TRBD2 (5 bases). Germline V lookup: CDR1 MNHEY, CDR2 SVGAGI. V gave up 4 bases and J gave up 0 bases, with 13 bases separating them. This CDR3 has 16 residues. The CDR3 protein is CASSSPRLKAKNIQYF. The CDR3 DNA sequence: TGTGCCAGCAGTTCCCCGAGACTAAAAGCCAAAAACATTCAGTACTTC.

This clonotype came up a few times. This chain uses TRBV20-1 with TRBJ1-5; D ambiguous. Germline V gene data show CDR1 as DFQATT and CDR2 as SNEGSKA (reference sequence). The V gene lost 5 bases and the J gene lost 2 bases, with 13 bases spanning the gap. The length of the CDR3 is 14 residues. CDR3 in DNA: TGCAGTGCTTCTGACGAGACGGGCAATCAGCCCCAGCATTTT. It is translated as CSASDETGNQPQHF.

There are many counts of this clonotype. This chain uses TRBV20-1 with TRBJ2-7; 8 bases map to TRBD2. CDR3 size: 12 residues. Germline assignment: CDR1 DFQATT and CDR2 SNEGSKA (reference sequence). The CDR3 reads CSGGDGRYEQYF. In DNA, the CDR3 is TGCAGCGGGGGGGACGGACGCTACGAGCAGTACTTC.

The CDR3 nucleotides read TGTGCCAGCAATCCTGGAAGGGATGGGGACACTGAAGCTTTCTTT. This gives the protein CASNPGRDGDTEAFF. This chain uses TRBV7-9 with TRBJ1-1; unclear D gene. Germline assignment: CDR1 SEHNR and CDR2 FQNEAQ (reference sequence). V was shortened by 7 bases and J by 3 bases, with 18 bases between the two germline ends. CDR3 length equals 15 residues.

This clonotype was seen repeatedly, ten times or more. The rearrangement links TRBV12-3 or TRBV12-4 to TRBJ1-2, with TRBD1 matching over 8 bases. CDR3 size: 13 residues. The J segment lost 8 bases and the V segment lost 5 bases, leaving 7 bases of the junction unmatched. In DNA, the CDR3 is TGTGCCAGCAGTCCGCAGGGGGCTCGGGGCTACACCTTC. This encodes CASSPQGARGYTF.

In this sample, this clonotype turned up many times. The gene calls are TRBV28 and TRBJ1-1; perhaps TRBD1 as D (6 bases). This CDR3 comprises 14 residues. The germline V and J ends were trimmed by 5 bases and 1 base, with 11 bases remaining between them. Per the germline V gene, CDR1 is MDHEN and CDR2 is SYDVKM. CDR3 loop: CASSARTENTEAFF. The CDR3 DNA reads TGTGCCAGCAGTGCGCGGACAGAGAACACTGAAGCTTTCTTT.

This clonotype was picked up many times. V usage is TRBV7-9 and J usage is TRBJ2-7; D is uncertain. The length of the CDR3 is 13 residues. V was shortened by 1 base and J by 5 bases, with 9 bases between the two germline ends. Germline CDR1 reads SEHNR; CDR2 reads FQNEAQ (reference sequence). CDR3 amino acids: CASSLGSYHEQYF. As DNA, the CDR3 is TGTGCCAGCAGCTTAGGTTCGTACCACGAGCAGTACTTC.

Only a few counts were recorded for this clonotype. The rearrangement joins TRBV28 to TRBJ1-2; D gene ambiguous. V was pared by 5 bases and J by 2 bases, with 9 bases between. CDR3 size: 13 residues. Germline CDR1 and CDR2: MDHEN and SYDVKM. DNA of the CDR3: TGTGCCAGCAGTCCAAGCCTGAACTATGGCTACACCTTC. Protein: CASSPSLNYGYTF.

In the case of this clonotype: This may come from a read error, since a much larger clone is one base off. The chain couples TRBV2 to TRBJ2-2; 8 bases align to TRBD2. This CDR3 has 13 amino acids. Germline CDR1 reads SNHLY; CDR2 reads FYNNEI. The CDR3 is CASQGLVGGELCF. As DNA, the CDR3 is TGTGCCAGCCAGGGACTAGTCGGCGGGGAGCTGTGTTTT.

There are many counts of this clonotype. V and J are TRBV27 and TRBJ2-3; 15 bases are a match to TRBD2. The length of the CDR3 is 18 residues. Germline lookup yields CDR1 MNHEY and CDR2 SMNVEV (reference sequence). The V segment lost 5 bases and the J segment 0 bases; nucleotides outside the gene matches: 6. The CDR3 DNA is TGTGCCAGCAGTGCGGGACTAGCGGGAGGAATTAGCACAGATACGCAGTATTTT. Translation: CASSAGLAGGISTDTQYF.

There are a few counts of this clonotype. The chain's CDR3 is CASSLSVRPTDTQYF. The CDR3 region has the DNA TGTGCCAGCAGTTTATCGGTCAGGCCCACAGATACGCAGTATTTT. V is TRBV27 and J is TRBJ2-3; D remains unclear. CDR3 length: 15 amino acids. V lost 0 bases and J 2 bases, leaving 9 bases between the germline ends. The germline CDR1 and CDR2 sequences are MNHEY and SMNVEV (reference sequence).

J is TRBJ2-3 and V is TRBV24-1; D is ambiguous. V was cut by 8 bases and J by 3 bases, with 5 bases left in between. Germline CDR1 is KGHDR and CDR2 is SFDVKD. CDR3 length: 11 residues. This chain's CDR3 is CATKLTDTQYF. CDR3 nucleotides: TGTGCCACCAAATTAACAGATACGCAGTATTTT.

This clonotype was found many times. The J gene is TRBJ1-2, the V gene TRBV20-1; D gene uncertain. Germline V lookup: CDR1 DFQATT, CDR2 SNEGSKA (reference sequence). V was shortened by 4 bases and J by 1 base, with 13 bases between the two germline ends. This CDR3 is 14 amino acids long. CDR3 sequence (DNA): TGCAGTGCTACCTCGGACGAACTTAACTATGGCTACACCTTC. Its protein is CSATSDELNYGYTF.

In this sample, this clonotype turned up many times. V usage is TRBV7-9 and J usage is TRBJ2-7; 9 nucleotides match TRBD1. The CDR3 loop spans 15 amino acids. The germline V gene encodes CDR1 SEHNR and CDR2 FQNEAQ (reference sequence). With V trimmed by 6 bases and J by 3 bases, 9 bases remained unmatched. The CDR3 DNA reads as TGTGCCAGCAGTTCCCCCTCGGGACAGGGCTACGAGCAGTACTTC. It codes for CASSSPSGQGYEQYF.

This clonotype has just a few counts. The chain links TRBV13 to TRBJ1-5; maybe TRBD1 (6 bases). The length of the CDR3 is 15 residues. V dropped 4 bases and J dropped 2 bases, with 12 bases sitting between them. The germline V gene encodes CDR1 PRHDT and CDR2 FYEKMQ (reference sequence). CDR3 DNA: TGTGCCAGCAGCTGGGGGGGGGGCCGCAATCAGCCCCAGCATTTT. It codes for CASSWGGGRNQPQHF. The full variable domain, its missing parts supplied by reference TRBV13 and TRBJ1-5, is AAGVIQSPRHLIKEKRETATLKCYPIPRHDTVYWYQQGPGQDPQFLISFYEKMQSDKGSIPDRFSAQQFSDYHSELNMSSLELGDSALYFCASSWGGGRNQPQHFGDGTRLSIL.

The chain uses TRBV6-2 or TRBV6-3 and TRBJ1-1, with D unclear. The germline CDR1 and CDR2 sequences are MNHEY and SVGEGT. The V end was cut by 6 bases, the J end by 2 bases, with 10 bases between. The CDR3 extends over 13 amino acids. The CDR3 bases are TGTGCCAGCAGGATTCCACAAAACACTGAAGCTTTCTTT. It yields the protein CASRIPQNTEAFF.

Many counts were recorded for this clonotype. The genes are TRBV7-6 and TRBJ2-2, with 12 bases that match TRBD1. The junction had 3 bases not matched to a gene; V was cut back by 4 bases and J by 6 bases. The CDR3 has 15 amino acids. Looked up from germline, CDR1 is SGHVS and CDR2 is FNYEAQ. The CDR3 loop reads CASSSGTGGSGELFF. The DNA of the CDR3 is TGTGCCAGCAGCTCCGGGACAGGGGGCTCCGGGGAGCTGTTTTTT.

This clonotype was counted at least ten times. The chain combines TRBV7-3 with TRBJ2-2, with a tentative D call TRBD1 (5 bases). CDR3 length: 13 residues. Deletions cut 3 bases from V and 6 bases from J, with 8 bases between. Germline CDR1 and CDR2: SGHTA and FQGTGA. CDR3 in amino acids: CASSFSGPGELFF. The CDR3 DNA reads as TGTGCCAGCAGCTTTTCAGGGCCCGGGGAGCTGTTTTTT.

At least ten counts were recorded for this clonotype. V is TRBV12-3 or TRBV12-4 and J is TRBJ2-1, with 9 bases identical to TRBD2. The CDR3 length is 15 residues. Trimming took 7 bases from V and 5 from J; bases not matched to a gene: 9. CDR3 in amino acids: CASNTVAGVHNEQFF. In DNA form, the CDR3 reads TGTGCCAGCAACACCGTAGCGGGAGTCCACAATGAGCAGTTCTTC.

Here the CDR3 reads CSATGTGRGRNTEAFF. CDR3 DNA: TGCAGTGCTACTGGGACAGGGCGGGGGAGGAACACTGAAGCTTTCTTT. The V call is TRBV20-1, the J call TRBJ1-1, with TRBD1 identical over 9 bases. Germline V lookup: CDR1 DFQATT, CDR2 SNEGSKA (reference sequence). The CDR3 is 16 amino acids. The trim removed 4 bases at V and 1 base at J, leaving 10 bases unmatched.

The J gene is TRBJ2-1, the V gene TRBV6-5, with 8 bases identical to TRBD1. CDR1 MNHEY and CDR2 SVGAGI come from the germline V gene. Unmatched junction bases numbered 5, after V lost 1 base and J lost 9 bases. CDR3 length: 14 residues. The CDR3 DNA reads as TGTGCCAGCAGTTACTTTCAGGGGGCGGGTGAGCAGTTCTTC. Its translation is CASSYFQGAGEQFF.

This clonotype was counted many times. The chain employs TRBV27 and TRBJ2-3, with 9 bases identical to TRBD1. Germline trimming cut 6 bases from V and 1 base from J; bases unmatched to any gene: 2. CDR1 MNHEY and CDR2 SMNVEV come from the germline V gene (reference sequence). CDR3 size: 14 residues. The CDR3 is CASRTGGGTDTQYF. CDR3 nucleotides: TGTGCCAGCAGGACAGGGGGGGGCACAGATACGCAGTATTTT.

This clonotype was recorded at least ten times. CDR3 amino acids: CASRGQFSYEQYF. CDR3 coding DNA: TGTGCCAGCAGGGGACAGTTCTCCTACGAGCAGTACTTC. The chain is built from TRBV6-2 or TRBV6-3 and TRBJ2-7, with 7 bases fitting TRBD1. V lost 6 bases and J lost 0; bases outside the gene matches: 2. Germline CDR1 reads MNHEY; CDR2 reads SVGEGT. The CDR3 is 13 residues long.

This clonotype was found a few times. The rearrangement joins TRBV4-1 to TRBJ2-1, with D uncertain. The germline V gene encodes CDR1 MGHRA and CDR2 YSYEKL. Trimming removed 4 bases at V and 6 bases at J, with 13 bases between. The CDR3 covers 14 residues. This CDR3 is CASSLMPRGNEQFF. For the CDR3, the DNA is TGCGCCAGCAGCCTCATGCCCCGCGGCAATGAGCAGTTCTTC.

This clonotype was counted at least ten times. The rearrangement uses TRBV28 and TRBJ1-1, with a possible D match to TRBD1 (5 bases). Germline V lookup: CDR1 MDHEN, CDR2 SYDVKM. Trimming shortened V by 4 bases and J by 4 bases, and 16 bases separated the two germline ends. CDR3 length equals 15 residues. The CDR3 sequence is CASSSPTAWSTEAFF. CDR3 bases: TGTGCCAGCAGTTCGCCGACAGCCTGGAGCACTGAAGCTTTCTTT.

The V and J genes are TRBV5-6 and TRBJ1-6; D is ambiguous. The CDR3 spans 11 residues. With 5 bases removed from V and 8 bases from J, the gap between germline ends came to 5 bases. Germline CDR1 SGHDT, CDR2 YYEEEE. CDR3 DNA sequence: TGTGCCAGCAGTAAAGATTCACCCCTCCACTTT. Its protein product is CASSKDSPLHF.

J is TRBJ2-5 and V is TRBV12-3 or TRBV12-4, with 13 bases matching TRBD2. With V trimmed by 6 bases and J by 5 bases, 3 bases remained unmatched. This CDR3 has 14 amino acids. The CDR3 reads CASRQTSGRETQYF. The CDR3, as DNA: TGTGCCAGCAGACAGACTAGCGGGAGGGAGACCCAGTACTTC.

This clonotype appeared many times. The chain couples TRBV7-2 to TRBJ2-3, with D tentatively TRBD2 (6 bases). In germline, CDR1 is SGHTA, CDR2 FQGNSA. There are 17 residues in the CDR3. V lost 4 bases and J 6 bases, leaving 23 bases between the germline ends. In DNA, the CDR3 is TGTGCCAGCAGCTACCAAACCAGCGGGCCCCTCGGGGATACGCAGTATTTT. Protein: CASSYQTSGPLGDTQYF.

This clonotype was found many times. This sequence joins TRBV20-1 and TRBJ2-7, with D tentatively TRBD1 or TRBD2 (5 bases each). This CDR3 comprises 10 residues. V lost 2 bases, J lost 7 bases, and 6 bases lay in between. Germline-derived CDR1 and CDR2 are DFQATT and SNEGSKA (reference sequence). DNA for the CDR3: TGCAGTGCTAGATGGGGGGAGCAGTACTTC. It codes for CSARWGEQYF.